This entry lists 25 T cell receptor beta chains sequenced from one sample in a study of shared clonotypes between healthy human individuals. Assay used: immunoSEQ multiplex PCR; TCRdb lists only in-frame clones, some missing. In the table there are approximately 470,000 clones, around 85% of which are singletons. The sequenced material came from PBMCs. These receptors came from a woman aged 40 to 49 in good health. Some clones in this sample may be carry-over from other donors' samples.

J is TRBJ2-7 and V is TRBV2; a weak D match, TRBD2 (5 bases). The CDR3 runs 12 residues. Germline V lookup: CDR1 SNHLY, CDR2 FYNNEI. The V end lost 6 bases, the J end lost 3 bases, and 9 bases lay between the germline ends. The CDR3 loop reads CASRKSGYEQYF. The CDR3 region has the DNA TGTGCCAGCAGGAAGAGCGGCTACGAGCAGTACTTC.

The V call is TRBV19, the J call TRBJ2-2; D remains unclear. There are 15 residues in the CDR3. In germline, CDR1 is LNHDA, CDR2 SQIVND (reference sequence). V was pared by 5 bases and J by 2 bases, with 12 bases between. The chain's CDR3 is CASSRPAGNTGELFF. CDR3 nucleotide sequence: TGTGCCAGTAGTCGGCCGGCAGGTAACACCGGGGAGCTGTTTTTT.

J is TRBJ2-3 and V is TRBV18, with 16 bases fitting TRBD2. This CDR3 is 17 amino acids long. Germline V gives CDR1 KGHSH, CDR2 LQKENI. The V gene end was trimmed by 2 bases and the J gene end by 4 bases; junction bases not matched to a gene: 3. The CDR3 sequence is CASSPGTSGRVADTQYF. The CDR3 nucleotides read TGTGCCAGCTCACCAGGGACTAGCGGGAGGGTCGCAGATACGCAGTATTTT.

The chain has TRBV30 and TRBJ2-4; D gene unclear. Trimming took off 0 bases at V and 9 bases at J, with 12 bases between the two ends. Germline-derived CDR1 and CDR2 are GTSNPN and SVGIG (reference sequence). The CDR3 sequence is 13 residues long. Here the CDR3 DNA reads TGTGCCTGGAGTGTCGGCCTTACGGGCATTCAGTACTTC. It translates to CAWSVGLTGIQYF.

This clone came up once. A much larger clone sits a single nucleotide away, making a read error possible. As DNA, the CDR3 is TGCGCCAGCAGCCAATCGCACAGGGCGCGAACAGATACGCAGTATTTT. It specifies CASSQSHRARTDTQYF. J is TRBJ2-3 and V is TRBV4-3; D perhaps matches TRBD1 (6 bases). Germline V gives CDR1 LGHNA, CDR2 YSLEER. The CDR3 loop spans 16 amino acids. V dropped 2 bases and J dropped 3 bases, with 15 bases sitting between them.

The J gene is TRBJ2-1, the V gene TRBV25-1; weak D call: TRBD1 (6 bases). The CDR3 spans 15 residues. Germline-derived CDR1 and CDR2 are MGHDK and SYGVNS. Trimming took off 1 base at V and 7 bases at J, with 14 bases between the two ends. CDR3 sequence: CASSESEPGTNEQFF. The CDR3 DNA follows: TGTGCCAGCAGTGAATCTGAGCCCGGGACAAATGAGCAGTTCTTC.

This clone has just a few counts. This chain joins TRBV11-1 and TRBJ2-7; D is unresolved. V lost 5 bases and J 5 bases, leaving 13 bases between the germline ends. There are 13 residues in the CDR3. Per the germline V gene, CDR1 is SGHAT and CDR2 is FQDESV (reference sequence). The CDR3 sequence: CASSPQVGHEQYF. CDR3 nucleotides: TGTGCCAGCAGCCCCCAGGTGGGTCACGAGCAGTACTTC.

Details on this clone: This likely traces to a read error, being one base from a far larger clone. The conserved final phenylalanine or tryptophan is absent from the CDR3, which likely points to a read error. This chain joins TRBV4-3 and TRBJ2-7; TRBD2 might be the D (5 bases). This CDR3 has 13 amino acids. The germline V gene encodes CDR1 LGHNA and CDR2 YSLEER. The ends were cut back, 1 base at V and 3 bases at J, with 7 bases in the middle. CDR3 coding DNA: TGCGCCAGCAGCCAAGGAGGGTACTACGAGCAGTACCTC. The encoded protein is CASSQGGYYEQYL.

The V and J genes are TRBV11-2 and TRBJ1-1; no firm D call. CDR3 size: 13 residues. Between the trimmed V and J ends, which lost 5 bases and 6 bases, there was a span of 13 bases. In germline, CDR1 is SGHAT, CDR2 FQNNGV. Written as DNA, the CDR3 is TGTGCCAGCAGCCGATTGGACGGCTCTGAAGCTTTCTTT. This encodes CASSRLDGSEAFF.

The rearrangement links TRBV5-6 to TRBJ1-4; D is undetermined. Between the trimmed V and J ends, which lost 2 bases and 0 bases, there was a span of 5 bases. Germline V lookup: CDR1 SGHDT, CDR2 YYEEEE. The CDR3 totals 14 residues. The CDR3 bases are TGTGCCAGCAGCTTATTACCAACTAATGAAAAACTGTTTTTT. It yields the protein CASSLLPTNEKLFF.

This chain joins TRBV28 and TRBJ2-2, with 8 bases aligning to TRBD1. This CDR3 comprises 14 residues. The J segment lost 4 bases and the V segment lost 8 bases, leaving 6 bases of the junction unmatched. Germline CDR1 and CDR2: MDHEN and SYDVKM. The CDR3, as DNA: TGTGCCAGCTATACAGGGGGAAGCACCGGGGAGCTGTTTTTT. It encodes CASYTGGSTGELFF.

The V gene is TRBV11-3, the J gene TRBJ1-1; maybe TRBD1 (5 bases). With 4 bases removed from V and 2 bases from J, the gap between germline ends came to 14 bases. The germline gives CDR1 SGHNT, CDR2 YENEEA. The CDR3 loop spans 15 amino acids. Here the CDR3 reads CASSSSQGPNTEAFF. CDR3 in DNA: TGTGCCAGCAGCTCCTCTCAGGGACCAAACACTGAAGCTTTCTTT.

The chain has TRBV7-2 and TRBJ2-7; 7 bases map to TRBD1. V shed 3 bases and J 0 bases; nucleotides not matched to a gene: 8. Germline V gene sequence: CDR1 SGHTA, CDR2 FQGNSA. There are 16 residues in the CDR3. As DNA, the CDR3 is TGTGCCAGCAGCTTCCTGCCACAGGGGCACTCCTACGAGCAGTACTTC. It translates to CASSFLPQGHSYEQYF.

The CDR3 loop reads CASTLLTVGNIQYF. The CDR3 nucleotides read TGTGCCAGCACGTTGCTGACGGTGGGGAACATTCAGTACTTC. The chain employs TRBV7-2 and TRBJ2-4; D gene ambiguous. CDR1 is SGHTA and CDR2 is FQGNSA in the germline V gene. The CDR3 consists of 14 residues. V lost 7 bases and J 7 bases, leaving 17 bases between the germline ends.

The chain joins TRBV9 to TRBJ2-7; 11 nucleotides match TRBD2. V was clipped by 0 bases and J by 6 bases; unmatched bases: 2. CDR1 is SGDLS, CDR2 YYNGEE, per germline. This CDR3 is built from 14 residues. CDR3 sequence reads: CASSVVAGGREQYF. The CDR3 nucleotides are TGTGCCAGCAGCGTAGTAGCGGGAGGGCGCGAGCAGTACTTC.

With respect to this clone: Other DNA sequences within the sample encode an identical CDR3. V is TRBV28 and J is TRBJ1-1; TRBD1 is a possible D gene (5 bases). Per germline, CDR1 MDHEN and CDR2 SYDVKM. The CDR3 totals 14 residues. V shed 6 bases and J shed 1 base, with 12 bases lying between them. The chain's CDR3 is CASSSGTGNTEAFF. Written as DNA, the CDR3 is TGTGCCAGCAGCTCCGGGACGGGGAACACTGAAGCTTTCTTT.

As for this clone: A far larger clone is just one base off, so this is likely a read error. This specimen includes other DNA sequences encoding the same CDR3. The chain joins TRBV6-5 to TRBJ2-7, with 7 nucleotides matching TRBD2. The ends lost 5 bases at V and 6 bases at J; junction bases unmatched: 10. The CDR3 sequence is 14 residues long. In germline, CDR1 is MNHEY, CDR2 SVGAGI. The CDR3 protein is CASSIQRDNPEQYF. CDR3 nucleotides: TGTGCCAGCAGTATTCAGCGGGATAACCCCGAGCAGTACTTC.

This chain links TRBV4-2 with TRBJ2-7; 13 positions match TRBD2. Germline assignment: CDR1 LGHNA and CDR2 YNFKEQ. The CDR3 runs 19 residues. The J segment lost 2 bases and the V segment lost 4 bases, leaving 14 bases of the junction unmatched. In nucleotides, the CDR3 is TGTGCCAGCAGCCCCCAAGCCAGGACTAGCGGGAGTCGCGCCTACGAGCAGTACTTC. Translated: CASSPQARTSGSRAYEQYF.

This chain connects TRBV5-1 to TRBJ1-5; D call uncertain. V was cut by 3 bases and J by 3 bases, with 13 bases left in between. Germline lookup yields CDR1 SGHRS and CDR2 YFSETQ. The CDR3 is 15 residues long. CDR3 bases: TGCGCCAGCAGCTCCCAAGATTGGCCCAATCAGCCCCAGCATTTT. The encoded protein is CASSSQDWPNQPQHF.

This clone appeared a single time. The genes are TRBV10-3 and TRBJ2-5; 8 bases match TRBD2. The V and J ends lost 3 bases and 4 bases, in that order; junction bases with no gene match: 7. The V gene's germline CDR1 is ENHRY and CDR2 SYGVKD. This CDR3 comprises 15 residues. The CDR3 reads CAISDDGRAAETQYF. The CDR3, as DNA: TGTGCCATCAGTGACGACGGGAGGGCGGCAGAGACCCAGTACTTC.

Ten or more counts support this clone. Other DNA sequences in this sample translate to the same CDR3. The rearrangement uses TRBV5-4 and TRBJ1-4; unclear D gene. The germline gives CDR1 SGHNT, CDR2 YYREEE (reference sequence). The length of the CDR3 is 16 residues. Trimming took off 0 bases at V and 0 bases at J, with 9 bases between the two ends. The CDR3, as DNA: TGTGCCAGCAGCTTGGCCCTAGGGACAACTAATGAAAAACTGTTTTTT. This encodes CASSLALGTTNEKLFF.

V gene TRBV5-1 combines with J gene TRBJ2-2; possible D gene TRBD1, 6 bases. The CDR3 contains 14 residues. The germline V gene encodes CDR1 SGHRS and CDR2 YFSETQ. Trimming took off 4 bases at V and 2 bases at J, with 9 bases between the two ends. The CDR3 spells CASSPGHNTGELFF. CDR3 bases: TGCGCCAGCAGCCCGGGACACAACACCGGGGAGCTGTTTTTT.

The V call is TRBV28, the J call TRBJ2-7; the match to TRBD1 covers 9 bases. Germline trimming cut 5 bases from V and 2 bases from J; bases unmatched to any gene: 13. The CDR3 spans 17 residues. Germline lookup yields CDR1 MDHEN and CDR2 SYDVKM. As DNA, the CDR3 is TGTGCCAGCAGTCCGCCCCCCCGGACAGGGGTCCCCTACGAGCAGTACTTC. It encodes CASSPPPRTGVPYEQYF.

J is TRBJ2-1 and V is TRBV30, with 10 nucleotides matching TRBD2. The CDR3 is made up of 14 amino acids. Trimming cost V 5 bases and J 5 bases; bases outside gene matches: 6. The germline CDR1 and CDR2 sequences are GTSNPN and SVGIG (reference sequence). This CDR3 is CAWGGGLADNEQFF. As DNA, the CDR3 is TGTGCCTGGGGCGGAGGACTAGCGGACAATGAGCAGTTCTTC.

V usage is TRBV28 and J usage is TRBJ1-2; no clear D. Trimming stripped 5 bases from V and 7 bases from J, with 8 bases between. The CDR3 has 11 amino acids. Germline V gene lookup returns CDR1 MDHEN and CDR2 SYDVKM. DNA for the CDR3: TGTGCCAGCAGTATACCAGGTGGCTACACCTTC. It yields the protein CASSIPGGYTF.